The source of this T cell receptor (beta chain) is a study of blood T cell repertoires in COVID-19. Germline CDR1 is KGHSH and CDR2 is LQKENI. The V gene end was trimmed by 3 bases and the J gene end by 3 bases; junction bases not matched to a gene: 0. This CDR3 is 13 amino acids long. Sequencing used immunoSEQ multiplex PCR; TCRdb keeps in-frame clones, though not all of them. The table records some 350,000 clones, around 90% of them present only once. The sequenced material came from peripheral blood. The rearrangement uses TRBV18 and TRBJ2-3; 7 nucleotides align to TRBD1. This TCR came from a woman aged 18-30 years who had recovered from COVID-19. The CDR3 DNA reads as TGTGCCAGCTCACCGGACAGGACAGATACGCAGTATTTT. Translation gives CASSPDRTDTQYF.